This is a list of T cell receptor beta chains from one sample in a study of control samples from healthy donors and cancer patients. TCRdb's table, derived via immunoSEQ multiplex PCR, lists solely in-frame clones and lacks some. Of 90,000 to 120,000 clones in the sample, almost 85% were seen once. Material for sequencing was blood. These TCRs come from a man aged 18-30 years in good health. The CDR3 runs from the conserved cysteine through the conserved F or W. The D gene is left open where the match is weak.

TRBJ1-2 TRBV9 NA CASTLAWQEYGYTF TGTGCCAGCACCCTTGCTTGGCAGGAGTATGGCTACACCTTC
TRBJ2-2 TRBV27 TRBD1 CASSLFGTEGSGELFF TGTGCCAGCAGTTTATTTGGGACAGAGGGAAGCGGGGAGCTGTTTTTT
TRBJ2-2 TRBV2 NA CASSEYLAKNTGELFF TGTGCCAGCAGTGAATACCTAGCGAAGAACACCGGGGAGCTGTTTTTT
TRBJ1-5 TRBV19 TRBD1 CASSVDRGYYSNQPQHF TGTGCCAGTAGTGTGGACAGGGGCTACTATAGCAATCAGCCCCAGCATTTT
TRBJ1-3 TRBV7-2 NA CASSLAGRRSSGNTIYF TGTGCCAGCAGCTTAGCCGGCAGAAGAAGCTCTGGAAACACCATATATTTT
TRBJ1-1 TRBV5-6 TRBD1 CASSLVTGGAAFF TGTGCCAGCAGCTTGGTGACAGGGGGCGCGGCTTTCTTT
TRBJ2-7 TRBV2 TRBD2 CASSASGGPYEQYF TGTGCCAGCAGTGCCAGCGGGGGGCCTTACGAGCAGTACTTC
TRBJ2-2 TRBV4-1 NA CASSQDGTPFIGELFF TGCGCCAGCAGCCAAGATGGGACTCCCTTTATCGGGGAGCTGTTTTTT
TRBJ1-2 TRBV27 NA CASSLSEMTSALYGYTF TGTGCCAGCAGTTTATCCGAGATGACATCCGCCTTGTATGGCTACACCTTC
TRBJ2-7 TRBV6-1 TRBD1 CASSDGDRVLYF TGTGCCAGCAGTGATGGGGACAGAGTCTTGTACTTC
TRBJ2-4 TRBV6-2/TRBV6-3 NA CASSFRKSLNIQYF TGTGCCAGCAGTTTTCGGAAATCCCTAAACATTCAGTACTTC
TRBJ2-3 TRBV18 TRBD2 CASSSTGLAGGPNTQYF TGTGCCAGCTCATCTACCGGACTAGCGGGGGGGCCAAATACGCAGTATTTT
TRBJ1-3 TRBV28 TRBD1 CASSFPHRGSGNTIYF TGTGCCAGCAGTTTTCCCCACAGGGGTTCTGGAAACACCATATATTTT